The present TCR beta chain was sequenced within a study of blood T cell repertoires in COVID-19. Study-wide background: Acute and convalescent COVID-19 samples came from the United States, Italy and Spain. From T cells, B-cell-depleted T cells, or PBMCs came the material, which was cDNA or gDNA.

The germline V and J ends were trimmed by 4 bases and 4 bases, with 14 bases remaining between them. The CDR3 sequence is 15 residues long. Germline CDR1 is MDHEN and CDR2 is SYDVKM. In the study's own analysis: The authors estimated nucleated cell counts from reference gene primer amplification. Produced via immunoSEQ multiplex PCR; TCRdb's table is partial and in-frame only. For V, J and clone size, that table is used; D and trimming come from the DNA. The sample includes under 150,000 clones, around four fifths of them seen just once. V usage is TRBV28 and J usage is TRBJ2-4; the D gene is possibly TRBD1 (5 bases). Input material: peripheral blood. This TCR was sampled from a human donor in a cohort sampled during active COVID-19. CDR3 coding DNA: TGTGCCAGCAGTTCTGGAGCAGGGTTTAAAAACATTCAGTACTTC. Its protein product is CASSSGAGFKNIQYF.